This TCR beta chain was identified during a study of shared clonotypes between healthy human individuals (dated by TCRdb to 2018 to 2020). Some background on the complete study: A few men and two women, aged 18 to 49 years, made up the cohort. For each donor, CD4 naive and CD4 memory were each given three plates, CD8 naive was given two plates, and CD8 memory was given one plate. Blood TCR repertoires of a handful of healthy adults were deeply sequenced to estimate repertoire size and the extent of clonotype sharing between individuals. To increase sequencing depth and limit assay-specific biases, TCR repertoire library preparation and sequencing were carried out by different laboratories using diverse techniques. Per donor, leukapheresis produced somewhere between about 0.9 and 9 billion PBMCs.

As to this clone: Its recognized antigen is unknown. No base-level quality is on record; no much larger clone is a single base apart.

TCR CDR3 regions were amplified from genomic DNA by multiplex PCR using the deep immunoSEQ assay. Extracted genomic DNA from each cell subset was spread evenly across all wells of several immunoSEQ 96-well plates, with each plate serving as a replicate. For sorted subsets, 200 to 250 ng genomic DNA, equal to about 30,000 T cell genomes, was loaded into each replicate PCR. Purified libraries were measured with a Qubit 3.0 fluorometer, size-checked on a Bioanalyzer 2100, and measured again with the KAPA Library Quantification kit. Each immunoSEQ 96-well plate was sequenced on its own single-read 150-cycle Illumina NextSeq 550 flow cell. In the paper's pipeline: Because the immunoSEQ output included only junctional sequences and no quality scores, the filtering could not be the same as the filtering used for full-length reads. Sequences were annotated with PyIR, a Python wrapper for IgBLAST v1.9, and V/J genes and CDR3 were assigned using IMGT germline references. Any read was removed if the V/J assignment was weak (E-value above 1e-6), the CDR3 was missing, or the read contained stop codons, out-of-frame junctions, or ambiguous translated residues. A V3J clonotype was defined by an identical inferred V gene, J gene, and CDR3 amino acid sequence. To compute the percentage overlap between repertoires, the number of shared unique clonotypes was divided by the size of the smaller repertoire. Three approaches were used to assess repertoire richness: RTK rarefaction, the Chao1 estimator, and Recon v2.1 estimates of unobserved clonotypes. OLGA was used to compute generation probabilities for all TCRbeta clonotypes that the gDNA method yielded from a few donors. TCRdb took this table from immuneACCESS and kept in-frame rearrangements with V and J called. Such tables lack part of the clones; where checked against another copy, unresolved V genes explain under half of the gap, and the rest is unexplained. V and J calls and clone size are as listed in that table; D and trimming were resolved from the DNA. Recorded for this sample are nearly 1,000,000 clones; over 75% of them occurred a single time. The top ten clonotypes cover approximately 1.5% of the sample.

Its CDR3 holds 17 amino acids, cysteine through phenylalanine. The entry retains the CDR3 DNA only, 51 bases that are in frame from base 1. Taken from the germline V gene, the CDR1 and CDR2 loops are KGHSH and LQKENI. V drops 2 bases and J drops 7 bases, leaving 21 bases in between. On the study overall, not on this receptor specifically: Even with the large sequencing depth, rarefaction of the sorted-subset datasets indicated that sequencing was incomplete. Compared with non-shared clonotypes, the clonotypes found in all four sorted-subset donors had higher generation probabilities. Pairwise subsampling indicated that sequencing depth was expected to affect the degree of clonotype sharing among donors. Across several donors, roughly 5.4% of naive CD4, 3.5% of naive CD8, about 2% of memory CD4, and approximately 0.4% of memory CD8 clonotypes were shared. Naive subsets generally had larger estimated clonotype richness than memory subsets did. The small number of donors limited the genetic and exposure-history diversity represented. Sampling was restricted to blood, and TCR repertoires in tissues likely differ from the TCR repertoires found in blood.

Donors were healthy HIV-negative adults with no recently reported acute infections or vaccinations. Only Caucasian adults living in Nashville, Tennessee, USA were represented among the donors. Magnetic negative selection was used to enrich CD4+ T cells, after which naive cells were positively selected on CD45RA and the negative fraction became the memory subset. Blood was obtained by leukapheresis, after which PBMCs were separated by Ficoll-Histopaque density gradient centrifugation and cryopreserved in liquid nitrogen vapor phase. Analytical flow cytometry was used to check the purity and quantity of each magnetically sorted T cell population. From each sorted fraction, genomic DNA was isolated and quantified by UV absorbance on a Nanodrop 2000c.

This clonotype was obtained from a young man in good health. The chain is assembled from TRBV18 and TRBJ2-4; no D gene is confidently identified. The sequenced material came from memory CD4+ T cells sorted from blood. The cell subset or site tag for this specimen amounts to: CD45RA-negative fraction. The DNA sequence is given as TGTGCCAGCTCACCAAACTCCCCCGGGTTATCGGAGAACATTCAGTACTTC. This sequence encodes CASSPNSPGLSENIQYF.